This TCR beta chain was sequenced for a study of blood T cell repertoires in COVID-19. The overall study: Material from acute and convalescent COVID-19 was sourced from the United States, Italy and Spain. PBMCs, B-cell-depleted T cells, or T cells were the source of the cDNA or gDNA that made up the material.

Per the authors' pipeline: How many nucleated cells were present was estimated from reference gene primer amplification. The repertoire was sequenced with immunoSEQ multiplex PCR; TCRdb's copy has only in-frame clones and lacks some. That table furnishes V, J and clone size, whereas the DNA furnished D and trimming. Of 350,000 to 400,000 clones listed, around 87% were seen once; the top ten hold approximately 0.96%. The V end was cut by 0 bases, the J end by 0 bases, with 12 bases between. Germline CDR1 is SGHKS and CDR2 is YYEKEE (reference sequence). CDR3 size: 16 residues. Participants reported their clinical history, and cohort assignment relied on those reports.

This receptor was taken from a woman in her twenties or thirties with acute COVID-19. The chain has TRBV5-5 and TRBJ1-1; no reliable D call. Sequencing was done on a sample of PBMCs or T cells enriched from blood (not recorded which). CDR3 DNA: TGTGCCAGCAGCTTGGGGAGTGGAGGGTTGAACACTGAAGCTTTCTTT. Its protein product is CASSLGSGGLNTEAFF.